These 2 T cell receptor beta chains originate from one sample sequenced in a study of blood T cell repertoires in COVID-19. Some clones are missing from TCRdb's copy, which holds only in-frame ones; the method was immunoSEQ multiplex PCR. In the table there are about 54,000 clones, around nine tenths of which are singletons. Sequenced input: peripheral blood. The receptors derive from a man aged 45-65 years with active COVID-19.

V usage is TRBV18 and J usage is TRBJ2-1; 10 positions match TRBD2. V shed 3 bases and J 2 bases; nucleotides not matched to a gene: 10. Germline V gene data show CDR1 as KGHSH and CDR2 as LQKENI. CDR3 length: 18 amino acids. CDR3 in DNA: TGTGCCAGCTCACCGGGATCTAGCGGGAGTAGGACCTACAATGAGCAGTTCTTC. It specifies CASSPGSSGSRTYNEQFF.

CDR3 amino acids: CASSFSGVYGNTIYF. The DNA for the CDR3 is TGTGCCAGCAGCTTCTCAGGGGTCTATGGAAACACCATATATTTT. This sequence joins TRBV11-3 and TRBJ1-3; D may be TRBD1 (6 bases). Trimming removed 3 bases from V and 3 bases from J, with 12 bases in between. There are 15 residues in the CDR3. CDR1 and CDR2 from the germline V gene are SGHNT and YENEEA.